Sequencing of this T cell receptor beta chain was carried out in a study of T cell responses to AZD1222 COVID-19 vaccine. Study-wide results and limits: Spike-specific TCRs gained breadth and depth after people received two AZD1222 doses. The donor group comprised mostly white British people and more females; the analysis possibly underestimated clonal diversity.

For this clone: Its matching antigen is unknown.

Clones were sequenced by immunoSEQ multiplex PCR, and TCRdb holds only the in-frame ones, with some missing. Of around 120,000 clones detected, around 82% appear once; the ten largest clones hold over 5.5%. The CDR3 extends over 15 amino acids. Germline CDR1 is SGHRS and CDR2 is YFSETQ. V was trimmed by 0 bases and J by 4 bases, leaving 14 bases between them. This rearrangement joins TRBV5-1 to TRBJ2-7; D remains unclear. Sequenced material: peripheral blood, taken on day 0 of AZD1222 vaccination. This receptor was identified in an adult in good health. The CDR3 DNA is TGCGCCAGCAGCTTGGGTGTGGGGTCCGCGTACGAGCAGTACTTC. This gives the protein CASSLGVGSAYEQYF.